The next 22 T cell receptor beta chains were all read from a single sample in a study of T cell responses to AZD1222 COVID-19 vaccine. Some clones are missing from TCRdb's copy, which holds only in-frame ones; the method was immunoSEQ multiplex PCR. Seen here are some 110,000 clones, more than 70% observed once, and the top ten hold 3.5% to 5%. Here the sequenced sample was peripheral blood, taken on day 0 of AZD1222 vaccination. Source of these receptors: an adult in good health.

The CDR3 nucleotides read TGTGCCAGCAGCTTGGCCTACGAGCAGTACTTC. Amino acid sequence: CASSLAYEQYF. The V gene is TRBV5-4, the J gene TRBJ2-7; D not resolved. Germline CDR1 reads SGHNT; CDR2 reads YYREEE (reference sequence). Trimming left V 0 bases short and J 2 bases short, with 0 bases between. The CDR3 runs to 11 residues.

The sample holds a few counts of this clone. The chain combines TRBV6-5 with TRBJ1-2, with TRBD1 matching 7 bases. The germline V gene has CDR1 MNHEY and CDR2 SVGAGI. The CDR3 loop spans 14 amino acids. V lost 7 bases and J lost 5; bases outside the gene matches: 10. The CDR3 nucleotides are TGTGCCAGCACCGGTAGACAGGGAGGATATGGCTACACCTTC. This sequence encodes CASTGRQGGYGYTF.

The chain joins TRBV28 to TRBJ1-2; D unclear. This CDR3 has 13 residues. V was clipped by 1 base and J by 0 bases, with 3 bases between them. CDR1 is MDHEN and CDR2 is SYDVKM in the germline V gene. Written as DNA, the CDR3 is TGTGCCAGCAGTTTATCCACTAACTATGGCTACACCTTC. Translation: CASSLSTNYGYTF.

The chain recombines TRBV27 with TRBJ1-6, with D hard to call. There are 16 residues in the CDR3. The ends were cut back, 2 bases at V and 0 bases at J, with 8 bases in the middle. CDR1 is MNHEY and CDR2 is SMNVEV in the germline V gene (reference sequence). This CDR3 reads CASSLATSSYNSPLHF. The CDR3 DNA reads TGTGCCAGCAGTTTAGCCACGAGCTCCTATAATTCACCCCTCCACTTT.

This clone was detected only once. An end of the junction differs from the germline gene, which may be a read error. The V call is TRBV6-2 or TRBV6-3, the J call TRBJ1-1, with D uncertain. The CDR3 contains 12 residues. Per the germline V gene, CDR1 is MNHEY and CDR2 is SVGEGT. The CDR3 region is CASNYPSRGTFF. Here the CDR3 DNA reads TGTGCCAGCAATTACCCTAGCAGAGGGACTTTCTTT.

The J gene is TRBJ2-7, the V gene TRBV6-6; 9 nucleotides align to TRBD1. Per germline, CDR1 MNHNY and CDR2 SVGAGI (reference sequence). There are 17 residues in the CDR3. V was pared by 6 bases and J by 3 bases, with 15 bases of the junction left unmatched. CDR3 residues: CASRRYGAGTGLYEQYF. CDR3 nucleotides: TGTGCCAGCAGACGATATGGGGCCGGGACAGGGCTCTACGAGCAGTACTTC.

This chain uses TRBV30 with TRBJ2-7, with TRBD2 matching 7 bases. The CDR3 is made up of 13 amino acids. The germline gives CDR1 GTSNPN, CDR2 SVGIG (reference sequence). V lost 5 bases to trimming and J lost 2 bases; unmatched junction nucleotides: 6. CDR3 bases: TGTGCCTGGTCGGGGGGAATTCCCTACGAGCAGTACTTC. Amino acids: CAWSGGIPYEQYF.

This chain connects TRBV2 to TRBJ2-5, with D perhaps matching TRBD1 or TRBD2 (5 bases each). V lost 6 bases, J lost 3 bases, and 14 bases lay in between. Germline CDR1 and CDR2: SNHLY and FYNNEI. This CDR3 has 14 amino acids. In DNA, the CDR3 is TGTGCCAGCAGCGGGACCGCAGCAGAAGAGACCCAGTACTTC. This gives the protein CASSGTAAEETQYF.

The rearrangement links TRBV4-2 to TRBJ1-5; no definite D call. The germline V gene has CDR1 LGHNA and CDR2 YNFKEQ. With 0 bases removed from V and 5 bases from J, the gap between germline ends came to 14 bases. The CDR3 contains 16 residues. CDR3 in amino acids: CASSQDVSGDYQPQHF. CDR3 sequence (DNA): TGTGCCAGCAGCCAAGATGTCTCAGGAGATTATCAGCCCCAGCATTTT.

The genes are TRBV6-5 and TRBJ2-1; perhaps TRBD1 as D (6 bases). The germline V gene has CDR1 MNHEY and CDR2 SVGAGI. This CDR3 has 15 residues. V lost 7 bases and J 6 bases, leaving 19 bases between the germline ends. For the CDR3, the DNA is TGTGCCAGCATTGCCGGGACCCTGGGGGCCAATGAGCAGTTCTTC. It codes for CASIAGTLGANEQFF.

This chain uses TRBV28 with TRBJ1-1; no clear D gene. V was clipped by 7 bases and J by 4 bases, with 10 bases between them. The CDR3 has 12 residues. Germline loops: CDR1 MDHEN, CDR2 SYDVKM. This CDR3 reads CASTLGSTEAFF. In DNA, the CDR3 is TGTGCCAGCACCCTGGGGAGCACTGAAGCTTTCTTT.

This clone has only one observation. V gene TRBV5-4 combines with J gene TRBJ1-1; D is undetermined. Germline values: CDR1 SGHNT, CDR2 YYREEE (reference sequence). V was clipped by 4 bases and J by 3 bases, with 10 bases between them. The CDR3 has 13 residues. The CDR3 nucleotides read TGTGCCAGCAGCCAGAGGTGGGACACTGAAGCTTTCTTT. It specifies CASSQRWDTEAFF.

V and J are TRBV19 and TRBJ1-1; no clear D gene. The CDR3 spans 14 residues. Between the trimmed V and J ends, which lost 4 bases and 6 bases, there was a span of 15 bases. Germline assignment: CDR1 LNHDA and CDR2 SQIVND (reference sequence). In nucleotides, the CDR3 is TGTGCCAGTAGTACAGGATGGATTTTGGCTGAAGCTTTCTTT. Translation gives CASSTGWILAEAFF.

The rearrangement uses TRBV24-1 and TRBJ2-1; possibly TRBD2 for D (6 bases). CDR3 length: 12 residues. Germline assignment: CDR1 KGHDR and CDR2 SFDVKD. Trimming removed 9 bases at V and 10 bases at J, with 15 bases between. CDR3 sequence (DNA): TGTGCCACCTCTCGGGGGACCGCAGAGCAGTTCTTC. Its translation is CATSRGTAEQFF.

This sequence joins TRBV6-5 and TRBJ2-7, with TRBD1 identical over 9 bases. Germline CDR1 reads MNHEY; CDR2 reads SVGAGI. V lost 6 bases to trimming and J lost 6 bases; unmatched junction nucleotides: 9. The CDR3 has 14 amino acids. The CDR3, as DNA: TGTGCCAGCAGCCGACGGACAGGGGATGCCGAGCAGTACTTC. Translated: CASSRRTGDAEQYF.

The chain couples TRBV11-2 to TRBJ2-3; D gene unclear. Trimming stripped 6 bases from V and 4 bases from J, with 14 bases between. This CDR3 is 14 amino acids long. In germline, CDR1 is SGHAT, CDR2 FQNNGV. CDR3 region: CASSSRATSDTQYF. As DNA, the CDR3 is TGTGCCAGCAGTTCACGAGCCACTTCAGATACGCAGTATTTT.

The gene calls are TRBV10-1 and TRBJ1-1; tentatively, D is TRBD1 (6 bases). This CDR3 spans 13 amino acids. V lost 6 bases and J lost 10, with 18 bases in between. CDR1 WNHNN and CDR2 SYGVQD come from the germline V gene (reference sequence). The CDR3 sequence is CASRNPSGGPAFF. CDR3 nucleotide sequence: TGCGCCAGCAGGAACCCATCGGGGGGGCCAGCTTTCTTT.

The chain is built from TRBV4-1 and TRBJ1-2; no reliable D call. CDR3 length: 16 residues. V lost 4 bases and J lost 0, with 15 bases in between. The germline V gene has CDR1 MGHRA and CDR2 YSYEKL. The CDR3 region is CASSPSLAATNYGYTF. DNA of the CDR3: TGCGCCAGCAGCCCGTCCCTGGCAGCAACTAACTATGGCTACACCTTC.

This rearrangement joins TRBV5-1 to TRBJ2-3; 9 nucleotides agree with TRBD2. This CDR3 is built from 15 residues. The V and J ends lost 1 base and 6 bases, in that order; junction bases with no gene match: 6. Germline V gives CDR1 SGHRS, CDR2 YFSETQ. The chain's CDR3 is CASSLKREEGDTQYF. DNA of the CDR3: TGCGCCAGCAGCTTGAAGCGGGAGGAAGGTGATACGCAGTATTTT.

The chain employs TRBV5-1 and TRBJ1-5; a weak D match, TRBD1 (5 bases). The CDR3 is made up of 15 amino acids. Germline V gives CDR1 SGHRS, CDR2 YFSETQ. Trimming cost V 0 bases and J 5 bases, with 12 bases left between them. CDR3 protein: CASSLGDGSYQPQHF. The CDR3 DNA follows: TGCGCCAGCAGCTTGGGGGACGGGAGTTATCAGCCCCAGCATTTT.

This CDR3 is CASSPLGRSYEQYF. The CDR3 nucleotides read TGTGCCAGCAGCCCCCTCGGGAGGTCCTACGAGCAGTACTTC. The genes are TRBV7-8 and TRBJ2-7, with 7 bases identical to TRBD2. The V gene's germline CDR1 is SGHVS and CDR2 FQNEAQ. The trim removed 5 bases at V and 1 base at J, leaving 5 bases unmatched. CDR3 length: 14 residues.

The chain joins TRBV2 to TRBJ2-3; no definite D call. Per the germline V gene, CDR1 is SNHLY and CDR2 is FYNNEI. The CDR3 consists of 10 residues. V was shortened by 6 bases and J by 6 bases, with 4 bases between the two germline ends. CDR3 sequence (DNA): TGTGCCAGCAGCCTTGATACGCAGTATTTT. Encoded protein: CASSLDTQYF. Full variable domain (outside the CDR3, taken from reference TRBV2 and TRBJ2-3): EPEVTQTPSHQVTQMGQEVILRCVPISNHLYFYWYRQILGQKVEFLVSFYNNEISEKSEIFDDQFSVERPDGSNFTLKIRSTKLEDSAMYFCASSLDTQYFGPGTRLTVL.